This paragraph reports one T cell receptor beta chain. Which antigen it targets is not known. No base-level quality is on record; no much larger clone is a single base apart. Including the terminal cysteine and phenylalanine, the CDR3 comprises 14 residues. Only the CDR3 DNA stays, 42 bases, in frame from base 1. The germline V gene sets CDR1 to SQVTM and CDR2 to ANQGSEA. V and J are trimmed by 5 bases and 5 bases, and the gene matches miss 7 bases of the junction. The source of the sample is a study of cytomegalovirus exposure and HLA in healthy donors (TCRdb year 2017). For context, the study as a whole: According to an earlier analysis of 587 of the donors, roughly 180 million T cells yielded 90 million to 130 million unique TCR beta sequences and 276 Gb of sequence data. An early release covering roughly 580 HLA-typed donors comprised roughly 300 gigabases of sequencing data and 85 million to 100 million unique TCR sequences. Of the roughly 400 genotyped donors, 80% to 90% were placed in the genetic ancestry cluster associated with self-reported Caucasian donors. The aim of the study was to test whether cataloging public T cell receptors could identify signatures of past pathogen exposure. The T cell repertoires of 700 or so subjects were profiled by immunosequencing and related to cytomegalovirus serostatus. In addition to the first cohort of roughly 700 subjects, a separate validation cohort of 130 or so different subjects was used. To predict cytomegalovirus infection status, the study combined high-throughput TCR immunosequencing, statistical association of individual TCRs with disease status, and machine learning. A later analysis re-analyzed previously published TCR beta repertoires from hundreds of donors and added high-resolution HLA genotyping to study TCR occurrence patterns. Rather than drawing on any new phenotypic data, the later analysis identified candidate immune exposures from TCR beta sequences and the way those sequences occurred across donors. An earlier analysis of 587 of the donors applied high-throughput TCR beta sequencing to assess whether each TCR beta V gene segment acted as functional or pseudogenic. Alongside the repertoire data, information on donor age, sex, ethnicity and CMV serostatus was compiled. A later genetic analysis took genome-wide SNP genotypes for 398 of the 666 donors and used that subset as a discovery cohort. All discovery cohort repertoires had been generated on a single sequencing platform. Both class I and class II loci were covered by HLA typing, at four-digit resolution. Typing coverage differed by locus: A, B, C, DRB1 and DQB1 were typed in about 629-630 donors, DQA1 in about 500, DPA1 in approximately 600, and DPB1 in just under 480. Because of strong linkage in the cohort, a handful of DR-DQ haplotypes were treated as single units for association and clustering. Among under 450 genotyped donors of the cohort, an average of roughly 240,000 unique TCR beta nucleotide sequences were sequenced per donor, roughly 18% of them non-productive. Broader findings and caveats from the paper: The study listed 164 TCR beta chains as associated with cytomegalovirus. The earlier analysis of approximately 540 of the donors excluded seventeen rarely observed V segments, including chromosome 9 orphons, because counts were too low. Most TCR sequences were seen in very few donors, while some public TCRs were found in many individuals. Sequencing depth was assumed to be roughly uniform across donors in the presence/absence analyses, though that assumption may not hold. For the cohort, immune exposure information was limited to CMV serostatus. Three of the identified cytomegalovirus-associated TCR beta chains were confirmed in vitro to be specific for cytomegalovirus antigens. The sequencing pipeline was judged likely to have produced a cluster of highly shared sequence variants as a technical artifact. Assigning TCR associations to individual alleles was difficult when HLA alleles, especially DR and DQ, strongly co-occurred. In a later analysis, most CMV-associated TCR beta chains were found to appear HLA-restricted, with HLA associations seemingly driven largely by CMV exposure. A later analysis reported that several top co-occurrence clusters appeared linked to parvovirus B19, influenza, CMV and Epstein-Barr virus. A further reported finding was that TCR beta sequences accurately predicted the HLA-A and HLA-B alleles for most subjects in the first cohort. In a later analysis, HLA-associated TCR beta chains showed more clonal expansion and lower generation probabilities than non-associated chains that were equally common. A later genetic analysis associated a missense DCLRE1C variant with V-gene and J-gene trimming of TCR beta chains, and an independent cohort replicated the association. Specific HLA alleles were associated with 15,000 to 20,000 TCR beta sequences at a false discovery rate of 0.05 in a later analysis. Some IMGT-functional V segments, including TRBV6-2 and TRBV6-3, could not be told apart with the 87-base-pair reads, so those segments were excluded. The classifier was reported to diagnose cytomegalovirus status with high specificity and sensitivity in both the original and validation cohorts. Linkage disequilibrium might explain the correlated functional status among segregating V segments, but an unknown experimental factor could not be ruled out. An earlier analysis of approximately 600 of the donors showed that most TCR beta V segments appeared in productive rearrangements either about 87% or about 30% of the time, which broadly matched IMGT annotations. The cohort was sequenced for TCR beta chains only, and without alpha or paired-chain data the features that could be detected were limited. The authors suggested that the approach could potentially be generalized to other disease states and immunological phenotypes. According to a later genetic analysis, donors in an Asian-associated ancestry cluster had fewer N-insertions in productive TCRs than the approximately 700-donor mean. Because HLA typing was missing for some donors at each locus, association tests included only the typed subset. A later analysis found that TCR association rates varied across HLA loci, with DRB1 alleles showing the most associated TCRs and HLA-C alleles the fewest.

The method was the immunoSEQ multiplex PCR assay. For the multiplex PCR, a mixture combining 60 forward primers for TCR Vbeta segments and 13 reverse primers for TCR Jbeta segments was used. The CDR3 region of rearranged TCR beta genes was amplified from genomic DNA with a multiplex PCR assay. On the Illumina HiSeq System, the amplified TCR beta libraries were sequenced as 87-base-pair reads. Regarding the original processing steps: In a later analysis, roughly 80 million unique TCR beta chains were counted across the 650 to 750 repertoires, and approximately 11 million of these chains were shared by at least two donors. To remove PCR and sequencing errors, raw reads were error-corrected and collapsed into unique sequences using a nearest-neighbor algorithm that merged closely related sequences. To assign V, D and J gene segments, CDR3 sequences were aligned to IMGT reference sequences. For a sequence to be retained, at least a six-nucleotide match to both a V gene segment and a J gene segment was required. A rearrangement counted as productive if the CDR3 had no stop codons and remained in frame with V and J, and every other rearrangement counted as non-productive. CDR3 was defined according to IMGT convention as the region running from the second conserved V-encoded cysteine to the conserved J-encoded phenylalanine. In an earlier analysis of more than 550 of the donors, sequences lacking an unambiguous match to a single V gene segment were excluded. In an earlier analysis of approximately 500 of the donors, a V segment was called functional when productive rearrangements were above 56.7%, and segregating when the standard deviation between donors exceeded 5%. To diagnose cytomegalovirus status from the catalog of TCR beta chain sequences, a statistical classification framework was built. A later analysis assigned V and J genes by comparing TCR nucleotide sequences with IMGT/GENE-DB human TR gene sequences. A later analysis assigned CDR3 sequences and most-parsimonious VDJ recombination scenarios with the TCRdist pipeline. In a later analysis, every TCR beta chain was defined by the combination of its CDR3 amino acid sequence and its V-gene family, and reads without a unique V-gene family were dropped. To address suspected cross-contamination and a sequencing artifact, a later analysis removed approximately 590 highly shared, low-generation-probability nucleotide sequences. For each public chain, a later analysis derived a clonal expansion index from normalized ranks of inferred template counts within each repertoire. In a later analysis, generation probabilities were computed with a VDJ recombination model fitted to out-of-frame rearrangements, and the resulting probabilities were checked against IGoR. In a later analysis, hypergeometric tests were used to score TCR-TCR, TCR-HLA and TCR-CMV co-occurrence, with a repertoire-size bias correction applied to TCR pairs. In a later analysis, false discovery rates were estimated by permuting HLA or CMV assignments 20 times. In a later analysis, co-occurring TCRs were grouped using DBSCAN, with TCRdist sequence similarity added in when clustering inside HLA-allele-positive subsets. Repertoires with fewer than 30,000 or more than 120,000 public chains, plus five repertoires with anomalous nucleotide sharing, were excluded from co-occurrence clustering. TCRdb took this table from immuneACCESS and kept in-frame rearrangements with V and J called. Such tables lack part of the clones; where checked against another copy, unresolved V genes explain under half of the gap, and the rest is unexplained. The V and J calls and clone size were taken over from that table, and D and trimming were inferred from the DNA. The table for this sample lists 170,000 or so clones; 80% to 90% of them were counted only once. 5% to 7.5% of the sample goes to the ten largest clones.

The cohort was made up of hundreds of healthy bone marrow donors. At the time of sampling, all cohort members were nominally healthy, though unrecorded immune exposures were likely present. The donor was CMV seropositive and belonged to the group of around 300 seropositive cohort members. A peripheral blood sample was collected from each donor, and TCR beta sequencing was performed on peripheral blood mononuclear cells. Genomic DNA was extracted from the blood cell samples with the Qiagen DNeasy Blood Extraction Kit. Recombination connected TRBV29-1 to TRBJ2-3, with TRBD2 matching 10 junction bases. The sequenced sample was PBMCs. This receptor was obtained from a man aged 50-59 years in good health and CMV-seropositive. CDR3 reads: CSVSAGGPEDTQYF. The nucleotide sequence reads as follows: TGCAGCGTTTCAGCGGGAGGGCCTGAAGATACGCAGTATTTT.